One and the same sample provided the 32 T cell receptor beta chains below, sequenced in a study of blood T cell repertoires in COVID-19. Repertoires were generated with immunoSEQ multiplex PCR, while TCRdb's copy carries only in-frame clones and drops some. The sample has approximately 230,000 clones; about 86% are singletons. The sample taken for sequencing was peripheral blood. All receptors derive from a man older than 75 with acute or convalescent COVID-19.

This chain links TRBV19 with TRBJ2-5; 9 nucleotides match TRBD2. Germline lookup yields CDR1 LNHDA and CDR2 SQIVND (reference sequence). V gave up 2 bases and J gave up 2 bases; unmatched junction bases: 6. The CDR3 sequence is 16 residues long. The CDR3 DNA reads TGTGCCAGTAGTATATGGGGCGGGGGGGAACAAGAGACCCAGTACTTC. This sequence encodes CASSIWGGGEQETQYF.

The V and J genes are TRBV5-1 and TRBJ2-2; 11 positions agree with TRBD2. This CDR3 spans 16 amino acids. J was trimmed by 3 bases and V by 4 bases; bases with no gene match: 5. Germline V gives CDR1 SGHRS, CDR2 YFSETQ. The CDR3 DNA reads TGCGCCAGCAGCCCATCACTAGCGGGGGACACCGGGGAGCTGTTTTTT. Protein product: CASSPSLAGDTGELFF.

This clone was counted only a few times. The V gene is TRBV5-1, the J gene TRBJ2-3; 9 bases are a match to TRBD2. Germline CDR1 and CDR2: SGHRS and YFSETQ. The V and J ends lost 4 bases and 5 bases, in that order; junction bases with no gene match: 5. The CDR3 covers 14 residues. In nucleotides, the CDR3 is TGCGCCAGCAGCAATAGCGGGAGAAGAGATACGCAGTATTTT. This translates into CASSNSGRRDTQYF. Full variable domain (remainder filled in from reference TRBV5-1 and TRBJ2-3): KAGVTQTPRYLIKTRGQQVTLSCSPISGHRSVSWYQQTPGQGLQFLFEYFSETQRNKGNFPGRFSGRQFSNSRSEMNVSTLELGDSALYLCASSNSGRRDTQYFGPGTRLTVL.

The V gene is TRBV7-2, the J gene TRBJ2-7; 10 bases are a match to TRBD2. CDR1 is SGHTA, CDR2 FQGNSA, per germline. V dropped 6 bases and J dropped 3; count of bases not matched to a gene: 5. CDR3 length equals 14 residues. The DNA for the CDR3 is TGTGCCAGCAGTTCCCTAGCGGGGGTCTACGAGCAGTACTTC. Protein product: CASSSLAGVYEQYF.

V is TRBV18 and J is TRBJ2-5; possibly TRBD2 for D (6 bases). Per the germline V gene, CDR1 is KGHSH and CDR2 is LQKENI. The CDR3 spans 15 residues. V lost 5 bases and J lost 3, with 16 bases in between. CDR3 amino acids: CASSSFGTLEETQYF. CDR3 nucleotides: TGTGCCAGCTCATCGTTCGGGACTCTTGAAGAGACCCAGTACTTC.

The count of this clone is one. CDR3 nucleotides: TGTGCCAGCAGCCGAGACTCAGAGGGCGAAAAACTGTTTTTT. Translated: CASSRDSEGEKLFF. The chain recombines TRBV7-8 with TRBJ1-4; no clear D. Germline assignment: CDR1 SGHVS and CDR2 FQNEAQ. The CDR3 has 14 residues. Trimming cost V 5 bases and J 8 bases, with 15 bases left between them.

In this sample, this clone turned up a few times. The rearrangement links TRBV7-9 to TRBJ1-5, with D uncertain. Deletions cut 5 bases from V and 6 bases from J, with 11 bases between. The germline CDR1 and CDR2 sequences are SEHNR and FQNEAQ (reference sequence). The CDR3 is 13 residues long. CDR3 sequence reads: CASSQLGGQPQHF. The CDR3 nucleotides read TGTGCCAGCAGCCAGTTAGGCGGTCAGCCCCAGCATTTT.

The rearrangement joins TRBV5-4 to TRBJ1-1; TRBD1 aligns across 9 bases. Germline V gene data show CDR1 as SGHNT and CDR2 as YYREEE (reference sequence). The CDR3 extends over 13 amino acids. The V and J ends lost 0 bases and 10 bases, in that order; junction bases with no gene match: 4. This chain's CDR3 is CASSLAGTGRAFF. The CDR3 DNA is TGTGCCAGCAGCTTGGCCGGGACAGGGAGAGCTTTCTTT.

The chain uses TRBV7-8 and TRBJ2-1; TRBD1 aligns across 8 bases. Germline CDR1 and CDR2: SGHVS and FQNEAQ. The V segment lost 5 bases and the J segment 3 bases; nucleotides outside the gene matches: 9. The CDR3 length is 16 residues. This CDR3 reads CASSPTQGANYNEQFF. Here the CDR3 DNA reads TGTGCCAGCAGCCCAACCCAGGGGGCCAACTACAATGAGCAGTTCTTC.

The rearrangement uses TRBV18 and TRBJ1-5, with TRBD1 matching 10 bases. Germline CDR1 and CDR2: KGHSH and LQKENI. J was trimmed by 5 bases and V by 3 bases; bases with no gene match: 7. The CDR3 is 16 residues long. CDR3 sequence: CASSPRRTGGYQPQHF. The CDR3 nucleotides are TGTGCCAGCTCACCGAGAAGGACAGGGGGATATCAGCCCCAGCATTTT. The full variable domain, completed using reference TRBV18 and TRBJ1-5, is NAGVMQNPRHLVRRRGQEARLRCSPMKGHSHVYWYRQLPEEGLKFMVYLQKENIIDESGMPKERFSAEFPKEGPSILRIQQVVRGDSAAYFCASSPRRTGGYQPQHFGDGTRLSIL.

V and J are TRBV5-1 and TRBJ2-7; 8 bases line up with TRBD2. CDR3 length: 14 residues. V dropped 2 bases and J dropped 3; count of bases not matched to a gene: 4. Germline CDR1 and CDR2: SGHRS and YFSETQ. Here the CDR3 reads CASSLAGAFYEQYF. The CDR3 DNA reads as TGCGCCAGCAGCTTAGCGGGGGCCTTCTACGAGCAGTACTTC.

The chain joins TRBV28 to TRBJ1-6; 9 nucleotides agree with TRBD1. This CDR3 is 14 amino acids long. The junction had 8 bases not matched to a gene; V was cut back by 7 bases and J by 10 bases. Germline-derived CDR1 and CDR2 are MDHEN and SYDVKM. The CDR3 DNA follows: TGTGCCAGCACGTGGGACAGGGAGGAATCACCCCTCCACTTT. This codes for CASTWDREESPLHF.

Only a few counts were recorded for this clone. This rearrangement joins TRBV5-5 to TRBJ2-5, with D perhaps TRBD1 (5 bases). V was trimmed by 4 bases and J by 5 bases, leaving 9 bases between them. The CDR3 sequence is 12 residues long. In germline, CDR1 is SGHKS, CDR2 YYEKEE (reference sequence). CDR3 nucleotide sequence: TGTGCCAGCAGCGACGACAGCGAGACCCAGTACTTC. It is translated as CASSDDSETQYF.

V is TRBV6-5 and J is TRBJ2-6; no reliable D call. The CDR3 sequence is 14 residues long. V shed 8 bases and J shed 2 bases, with 10 bases lying between them. Germline assignment: CDR1 MNHEY and CDR2 SVGAGI. CDR3 region: CASAVGTGANVLTF. The DNA of the CDR3 is TGTGCCAGCGCGGTTGGAACTGGGGCCAACGTCCTGACTTTC.

The chain carries TRBV5-1 and TRBJ2-1; D perhaps matches TRBD1 (5 bases). Germline V gene sequence: CDR1 SGHRS, CDR2 YFSETQ. This CDR3 has 16 amino acids. V gave up 4 bases and J gave up 4 bases, with 18 bases separating them. The CDR3, as DNA: TGCGCCAGCAGCGTAGGGGATTATAGGTCATACAATGAGCAGTTCTTC. It codes for CASSVGDYRSYNEQFF.

V gene TRBV19 combines with J gene TRBJ2-5; 11 nucleotides align to TRBD2. The V and J ends lost 5 bases and 2 bases, in that order; junction bases with no gene match: 4. CDR1 is LNHDA, CDR2 SQIVND, per germline (reference sequence). This CDR3 has 15 residues. The CDR3 region has the DNA TGTGCCAGTAGTCCGGGGACTAGCGGACAAGAGACCCAGTACTTC. Translating it yields CASSPGTSGQETQYF.

This clone was detected only once. The gene calls are TRBV7-9 and TRBJ2-7; D is uncertain. CDR1 SEHNR and CDR2 FQNEAQ come from the germline V gene (reference sequence). The CDR3 contains 14 residues. V lost 4 bases, J lost 0 bases, and 10 bases lay in between. CDR3 coding DNA: TGTGCCAGCAGCTCGCCAGGAAGCTCCTACGAGCAGTACTTC. This sequence encodes CASSSPGSSYEQYF.

V gene TRBV28 combines with J gene TRBJ2-3; 10 bases line up with TRBD1. This CDR3 has 15 amino acids. V lost 6 bases, J lost 5 bases, and 8 bases stayed unmatched. The germline CDR1 and CDR2 sequences are MDHEN and SYDVKM. This CDR3 reads CASSGRDRGGDTQYF. The CDR3 DNA reads TGTGCCAGCAGCGGCCGGGACAGGGGAGGAGATACGCAGTATTTT.

The chain has TRBV7-3 and TRBJ2-3; 7 bases fit TRBD2. Germline V gene lookup returns CDR1 SGHTA and CDR2 FQGTGA. V lost 5 bases and J lost 2; bases outside the gene matches: 7. CDR3 size: 15 residues. The CDR3 region is CASSPGLGDTDTQYF. The CDR3 coding sequence is TGTGCCAGCAGCCCAGGACTAGGAGACACAGATACGCAGTATTTT.

The chain couples TRBV19 to TRBJ1-1, with 7 bases fitting TRBD1. V lost 5 bases to trimming and J lost 1 base; unmatched junction nucleotides: 10. Germline CDR1 and CDR2: LNHDA and SQIVND (reference sequence). This CDR3 has 16 residues. The CDR3: CASSARLGGGNTEAFF. Written as DNA, the CDR3 is TGTGCCAGTAGTGCTCGACTAGGGGGCGGGAACACTGAAGCTTTCTTT.

CDR3 bases: TGCGCCAGCAGCCAAGATCTCATGGAGGGGGCGATCAATCAGCCCCAGCATTTT. Residues: CASSQDLMEGAINQPQHF. The V gene is TRBV4-1, the J gene TRBJ1-5; 7 bases agree with TRBD1. CDR3 size: 18 residues. V was clipped by 0 bases and J by 3 bases; unmatched bases: 11. Germline V gene data show CDR1 as MGHRA and CDR2 as YSYEKL.

The chain joins TRBV18 to TRBJ2-7; D not certain. The ends were cut back, 2 bases at V and 3 bases at J, with 17 bases in the middle. This CDR3 region has 16 residues. Per germline, CDR1 KGHSH and CDR2 LQKENI. The CDR3 bases are TGTGCCAGCTCACCAGCATCAGGAACAGCTTTCTACGAGCAGTACTTC. Its translation is CASSPASGTAFYEQYF.

The rearrangement links TRBV2 to TRBJ2-3, with 15 bases matching TRBD2. Trimming took 11 bases from V and 4 from J; bases not matched to a gene: 13. The germline CDR1 and CDR2 sequences are SNHLY and FYNNEI. This CDR3 spans 17 amino acids. The CDR3, as DNA: TGTGCCCTCGGACTAGCGGGGGGGCCTGGGCAGGCAGATACGCAGTATTTT. Residues: CALGLAGGPGQADTQYF. The full variable domain, with the rest looked up from reference TRBV2 and TRBJ2-3, is EPEVTQTPSHQVTQMGQEVILRCVPISNHLYFYWYRQILGQKVEFLVSFYNNEISEKSEIFDDQFSVERPDGSNFTLKIRSTKLEDSAMYFCALGLAGGPGQADTQYFGPGTRLTVL.

This clone was picked up one time. The rearrangement joins TRBV4-3 to TRBJ2-2; TRBD2 agrees at 13 bases. Germline V gene sequence: CDR1 LGHNA, CDR2 YSLEER. The ends lost 3 bases at V and 2 bases at J; junction bases unmatched: 3. The CDR3 totals 17 residues. CDR3 bases: TGCGCCAGCAGCCAGGGACTAGCGGGGAGAAACACCGGGGAGCTGTTTTTT. The encoded protein is CASSQGLAGRNTGELFF.

The chain employs TRBV24-1 and TRBJ2-5, with TRBD1 matching 11 bases. Unmatched junction bases numbered 11, after V lost 4 bases and J lost 5 bases. Germline V gene lookup returns CDR1 KGHDR and CDR2 SFDVKD. CDR3 length equals 17 residues. The DNA for the CDR3 is TGTGCCACCAGTGAACCGGGTGGACAGGGGGCAGGGGAGACCCAGTACTTC. Its protein product is CATSEPGGQGAGETQYF.

This clone appeared a few times. V is TRBV5-1 and J is TRBJ2-5, with D perhaps TRBD1 (5 bases). The CDR3 consists of 15 residues. Trimming took 0 bases from V and 1 from J, leaving 10 bases between them. Looked up from germline, CDR1 is SGHRS and CDR2 is YFSETQ. CDR3 residues: CASSLDTGRQETQYF. CDR3 nucleotides: TGCGCCAGCAGCTTGGATACAGGACGCCAAGAGACCCAGTACTTC.

This clone has just one count. This chain joins TRBV7-9 and TRBJ2-1; 8 bases match TRBD2. The CDR3 is 14 amino acids. The germline gives CDR1 SEHNR, CDR2 FQNEAQ (reference sequence). V lost 5 bases, J lost 6 bases, and 6 bases stayed unmatched. The chain's CDR3 is CASSVVAGINEQFF. The CDR3, as DNA: TGTGCCAGCAGCGTGGTAGCGGGGATCAATGAGCAGTTCTTC.

CDR3 in DNA: TGTGCCAGCAGCCAAGCGGGAGCCAAAAACATTCAGTACTTC. This gives the protein CASSQAGAKNIQYF. V gene TRBV28 combines with J gene TRBJ2-4, with D perhaps TRBD2 (6 bases). This CDR3 has 14 residues. V lost 6 bases and J lost 0, with 9 bases in between. The germline gives CDR1 MDHEN, CDR2 SYDVKM. The variable domain in full, completed from reference TRBV28 and TRBJ2-4, reads DVKVTQSSRYLVKRTGEKVFLECVQDMDHENMFWYRQDPGLGLRLIYFSYDVKMKEKGDIPEGYSVSREKKERFSLILESASTNQTSMYLCASSQAGAKNIQYFGAGTRLSVL.

This clone occurred many times. The V gene is TRBV2, the J gene TRBJ1-1; a possible D gene is TRBD1 (5 bases). CDR1 and CDR2 (germline): SNHLY, FYNNEI. There are 13 residues in the CDR3. V lost 8 bases, J lost 4 bases, and 14 bases lay in between. The CDR3 region has the DNA TGTGCCAGCTACTGGGGGGGTTCCACTGAAGCTTTCTTT. The encoded protein is CASYWGGSTEAFF. Together with reference TRBV2 and TRBJ1-1, the CDR3 gives the full variable domain: EPEVTQTPSHQVTQMGQEVILRCVPISNHLYFYWYRQILGQKVEFLVSFYNNEISEKSEIFDDQFSVERPDGSNFTLKIRSTKLEDSAMYFCASYWGGSTEAFFGQGTRLTVV.

The chain combines TRBV24-1 with TRBJ2-2, with a weak D call TRBD2 (5 bases). V was cut by 3 bases and J by 7 bases, with 14 bases left in between. Germline V gene sequence: CDR1 KGHDR, CDR2 SFDVKD. The CDR3 loop spans 15 amino acids. The CDR3 is CATSDPGSLFGELFF. CDR3 in DNA: TGTGCCACCAGTGATCCGGGGTCCCTGTTCGGGGAGCTGTTTTTT.

The CDR3 spells CASSQGTTSGIRVHEQYF. CDR3 bases: TGCGCCAGCAGCCAAGGGACGACTAGCGGGATCCGTGTTCACGAGCAGTACTTC. The rearrangement uses TRBV4-3 and TRBJ2-7, with 11 bases fitting TRBD2. The V gene end was trimmed by 1 base and the J gene end by 5 bases; junction bases not matched to a gene: 13. Per germline, CDR1 LGHNA and CDR2 YSLEER. There are 18 residues in the CDR3.

The chain is built from TRBV5-1 and TRBJ2-7, with 12 bases matching TRBD1. Looked up from germline, CDR1 is SGHRS and CDR2 is YFSETQ. The V segment lost 3 bases and the J segment 7 bases; nucleotides outside the gene matches: 8. This CDR3 comprises 15 residues. The chain's CDR3 is CASSWGQGASREQYF. The CDR3 nucleotides are TGCGCCAGCAGCTGGGGACAGGGGGCTAGTAGGGAGCAGTACTTC.